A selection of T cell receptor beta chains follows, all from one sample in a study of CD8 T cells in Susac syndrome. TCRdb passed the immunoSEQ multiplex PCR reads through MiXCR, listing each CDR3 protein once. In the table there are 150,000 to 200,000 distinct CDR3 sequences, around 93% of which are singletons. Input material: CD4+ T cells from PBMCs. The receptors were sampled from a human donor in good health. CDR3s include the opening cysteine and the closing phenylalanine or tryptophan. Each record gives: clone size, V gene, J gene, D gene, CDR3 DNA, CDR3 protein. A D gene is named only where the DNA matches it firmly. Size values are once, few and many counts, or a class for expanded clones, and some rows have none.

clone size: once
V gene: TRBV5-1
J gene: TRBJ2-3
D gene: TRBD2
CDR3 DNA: TGCGCCAGCAGCAATACCGGGACTAGCGGGGGAAGAGGCACAGATACGCAGTATTTT
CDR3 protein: CASSNTGTSGGRGTDTQYF

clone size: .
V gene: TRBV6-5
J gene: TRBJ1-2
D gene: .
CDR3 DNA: TGTGCCAGCAGTTACCAGGGCTATGGCTACACCTTC
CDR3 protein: CASSYQGYGYTF

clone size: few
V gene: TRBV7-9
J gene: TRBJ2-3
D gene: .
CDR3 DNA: TGTGCCAGCAGCTTAATCTCAGATACGCAGTATTTT
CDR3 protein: CASSLISDTQYF

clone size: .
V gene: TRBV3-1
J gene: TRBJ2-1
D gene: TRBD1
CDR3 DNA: TGTGCCAGCAGCCGTATCGGAGACAGGGGCTACAATGAGCAGTTCTTC
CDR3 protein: CASSRIGDRGYNEQFF

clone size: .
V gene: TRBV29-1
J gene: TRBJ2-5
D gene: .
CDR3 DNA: TGCAGCGTTGACACCGGGGGCAGTGAGACCCAGTACTTC
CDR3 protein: CSVDTGGSETQYF

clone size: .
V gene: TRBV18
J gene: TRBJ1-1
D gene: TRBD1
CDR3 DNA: TGTGCCAGCTCACCTCCGGACAGGGGCACTGAAGCTTTCTTT
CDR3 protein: CASSPPDRGTEAFF

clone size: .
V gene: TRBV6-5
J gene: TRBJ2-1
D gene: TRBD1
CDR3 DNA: TGTGCCAGCAGTTACTCGGGACAGATCTACAATGAGCAGTTCTTC
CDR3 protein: CASSYSGQIYNEQFF

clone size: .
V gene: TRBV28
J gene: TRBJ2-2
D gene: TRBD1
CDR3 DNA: TGTGCCAGCAAGGCAGGGGGACAAGGATACACCGGGGAGCTGTTTTTT
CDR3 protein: CASKAGGQGYTGELFF

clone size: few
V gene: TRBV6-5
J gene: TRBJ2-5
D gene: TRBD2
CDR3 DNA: TGTGCCAGCAGTTACTCTAGCGGGGGGGCCGGGGAGACCCAGTACTTC
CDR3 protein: CASSYSSGGAGETQYF

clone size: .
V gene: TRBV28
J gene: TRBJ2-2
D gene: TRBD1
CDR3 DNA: TGTGCCAGCAGTTGGACAGGGCTCGCCGGGGAGCTGTTTTTT
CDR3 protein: CASSWTGLAGELFF

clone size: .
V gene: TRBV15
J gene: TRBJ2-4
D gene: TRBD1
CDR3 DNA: TGTGCCACCAGCAGACCCCCCAGGGGGAACATTCAGTACTTC
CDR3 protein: CATSRPPRGNIQYF

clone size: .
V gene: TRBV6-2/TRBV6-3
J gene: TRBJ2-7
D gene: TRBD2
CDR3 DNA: TGTGCCAGCAGTTACTTCGGGGGGGCGGCGGAAGAGCAGTACTTC
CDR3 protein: CASSYFGGAAEEQYF

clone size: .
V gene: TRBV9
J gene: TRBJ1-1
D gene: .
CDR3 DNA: TGTGCCAGCAGCGTCGAGAGTATTAACACTGAAGCTTTCTTT
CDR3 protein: CASSVESINTEAFF

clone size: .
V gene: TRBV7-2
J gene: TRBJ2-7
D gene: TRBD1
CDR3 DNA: TGTGCCAGCAGCCCCCGGACAGGGGGTCTCCACGAGCAGTACTTC
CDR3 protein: CASSPRTGGLHEQYF

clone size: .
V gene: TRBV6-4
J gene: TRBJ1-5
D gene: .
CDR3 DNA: TGTGCCAGCAGTGAAAACGGTTTTCAGCCCCAGCATTTT
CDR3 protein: CASSENGFQPQHF

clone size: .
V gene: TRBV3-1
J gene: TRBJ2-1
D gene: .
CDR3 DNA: TGTGCCAGCAGCCAATGGACCTTACGACCCTCGACAATTGAGCAGTTCTTC
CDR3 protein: CASSQWTLRPSTIEQFF

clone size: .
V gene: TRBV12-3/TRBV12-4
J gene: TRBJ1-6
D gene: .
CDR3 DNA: TGTGCCAGCAGTTTTGAAGTTAATTCACCCCTCCACTTT
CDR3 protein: CASSFEVNSPLHF

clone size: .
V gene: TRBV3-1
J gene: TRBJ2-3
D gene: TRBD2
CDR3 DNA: TGTGCCAGCAGCCCTTGGACTAGCGCGAGCACAGATACGCAGTATTTT
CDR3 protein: CASSPWTSASTDTQYF

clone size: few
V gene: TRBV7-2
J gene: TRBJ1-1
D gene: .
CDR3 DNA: TGTGCCAGCAGCCAGACGCTGAACACTGAAGCTTTCTTT
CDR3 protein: CASSQTLNTEAFF

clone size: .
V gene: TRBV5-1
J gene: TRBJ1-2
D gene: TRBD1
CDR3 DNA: TGCGCCAGCAGCCCGGGACAGATAAACTATGGCTACACCTTC
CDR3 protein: CASSPGQINYGYTF

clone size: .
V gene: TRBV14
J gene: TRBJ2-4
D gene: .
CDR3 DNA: TGTGCCAGCAGCCAAGAGGGTTACATTCAGTACTTC
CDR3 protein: CASSQEGYIQYF

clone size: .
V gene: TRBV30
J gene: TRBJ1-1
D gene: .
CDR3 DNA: TGTGCCTGGAGTAAAAGGGTGGGAGGAACTGAAGCTTTCTTT
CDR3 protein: CAWSKRVGGTEAFF

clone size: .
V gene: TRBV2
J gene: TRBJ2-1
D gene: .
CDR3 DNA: TGTGCCAGCAGTGGAACTAACACACTAGCTGATGAGCAGTTCTTC
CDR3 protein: CASSGTNTLADEQFF

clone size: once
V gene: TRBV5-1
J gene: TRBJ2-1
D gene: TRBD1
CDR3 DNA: TGCGCCAGCAGCCAGGACAGGGGTGGTAATGAGCAGTTCTTC
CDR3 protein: CASSQDRGGNEQFF

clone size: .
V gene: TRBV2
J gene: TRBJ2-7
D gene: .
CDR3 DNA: TGTGCCAGCAGCACGAACGACGAGCAGTACTTC
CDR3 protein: CASSTNDEQYF

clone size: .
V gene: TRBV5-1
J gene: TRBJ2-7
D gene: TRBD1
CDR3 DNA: TGCGCCAGCAGCTCTTGGACAGGGCGGTACGAGCAGTACTTC
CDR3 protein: CASSSWTGRYEQYF

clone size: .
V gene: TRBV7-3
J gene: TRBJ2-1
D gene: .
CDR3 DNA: TGTGCCAGCAGTTCCCCGGCGGGGGCCGGGGAGAATGAGCAGTTCTTC
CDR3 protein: CASSSPAGAGENEQFF

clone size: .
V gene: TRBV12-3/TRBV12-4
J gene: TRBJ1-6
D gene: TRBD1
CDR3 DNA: TGTGCCAGCAGCTCCGGGACAGGGCTTATCGGTTCACCCCTCCACTTT
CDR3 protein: CASSSGTGLIGSPLHF

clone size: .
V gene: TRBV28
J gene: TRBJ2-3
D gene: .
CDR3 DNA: TGTGCCAGCAGTCTCGGGACTCATACGCAGTATTTT
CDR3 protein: CASSLGTHTQYF

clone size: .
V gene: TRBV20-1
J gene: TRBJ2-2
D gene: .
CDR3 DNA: TGCAGTGCTAGCTCTTACACCGGGGAGCTGTTTTTT
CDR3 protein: CSASSYTGELFF